A single sample gave rise to the 8 T cell receptor beta chains below, sequenced in a study of blood T cell repertoires in COVID-19. The protocol was immunoSEQ multiplex PCR, while the TCRdb copy is restricted to in-frame clones and leaves out a portion. Altogether roughly 260,000 clones are present, around nine tenths being singletons, with the ten largest covering over 2%. The sample consisted of PBMCs or T cells enriched from blood (not recorded which). The receptors were sampled from a woman between 18 and 29 years old who had recovered from COVID-19.

V and J are TRBV7-6 and TRBJ1-1; no reliable D call. Trimming pared 5 bases from V and 1 base from J, leaving 11 bases between. The CDR3 runs to 14 residues. CDR1 and CDR2 (germline): SGHVS, FNYEAQ. The chain's CDR3 is CASSGGLENTEAFF. The CDR3 nucleotides are TGTGCCAGCAGCGGCGGACTGGAGAACACTGAAGCTTTCTTT.

The rearrangement links TRBV27 to TRBJ2-5; 8 nucleotides line up with TRBD1. The trim removed 2 bases at V and 5 bases at J, leaving 10 bases unmatched. Germline CDR1 and CDR2: MNHEY and SMNVEV (reference sequence). The CDR3 runs to 16 residues. Here the CDR3 reads CASSLIGRGPRETQYF. In DNA form, the CDR3 reads TGTGCCAGCAGTTTAATAGGCAGGGGGCCTCGGGAGACCCAGTACTTC.

The chain combines TRBV28 with TRBJ2-1; 9 positions agree with TRBD2. V lost 6 bases and J lost 5; bases outside the gene matches: 14. The CDR3 is 17 residues long. The germline V gene encodes CDR1 MDHEN and CDR2 SYDVKM. The chain's CDR3 is CASSPYEREDRDNEQFF. The CDR3 nucleotides are TGTGCCAGCAGCCCCTACGAGCGGGAGGACCGGGACAATGAGCAGTTCTTC.

The gene calls are TRBV10-3 and TRBJ2-7, with D unresolved. CDR1 and CDR2 (germline): ENHRY, SYGVKD. Trimming removed 7 bases from V and 3 bases from J, with 7 bases in between. This CDR3 comprises 11 residues. CDR3 in DNA: TGTGCCATCATGGTCGGCTACGAGCAGTACTTC. Its protein is CAIMVGYEQYF.

The CDR3, as DNA: TGTGCCAGTGCCCTAAGCTCCTACAATGAGCAGTTCTTC. As protein: CASALSSYNEQFF. The V call is TRBV3-1 (or the pseudogene TRBV3-2), the J call TRBJ2-1; D not certain. Trimming left V 9 bases short and J 0 bases short, with 9 bases between. This CDR3 is 13 amino acids long. The V gene's germline CDR1 is LGHDT and CDR2 YNNKEL (reference sequence).

The CDR3 region has the DNA TGTGCCAGCAGCCCCGTAGGGGGCTGGGCGACTGAAGCTTTCTTT. Translating gives CASSPVGGWATEAFF. The gene calls are TRBV11-3 and TRBJ1-1; TRBD1 matches at 7 bases. This CDR3 contains 15 residues. Germline CDR1 and CDR2: SGHNT and YENEEA. Germline trimming cut 5 bases from V and 5 bases from J; bases unmatched to any gene: 11.

This chain connects TRBV10-1 to TRBJ1-2, with 10 bases fitting TRBD1. With V trimmed by 6 bases and J by 7 bases, 5 bases remained unmatched. Germline V gene data show CDR1 as WNHNN and CDR2 as SYGVQD (reference sequence). This CDR3 spans 13 amino acids. The CDR3 sequence: CASSRDRGAGYTF. The DNA for the CDR3 is TGCGCCAGCAGCCGGGACAGGGGAGCTGGCTACACCTTC.

The rearrangement uses TRBV3-1 (or the pseudogene TRBV3-2) and TRBJ2-1; D remains unclear. The CDR3 spans 18 residues. CDR1 LGHDT and CDR2 YNNKEL come from the germline V gene (reference sequence). V was trimmed by 2 bases and J by 3 bases, leaving 20 bases between them. This CDR3 reads CASSQKAPGRVCYNEQFF. CDR3 bases: TGTGCCAGCAGCCAAAAAGCCCCAGGTAGAGTATGCTACAATGAGCAGTTCTTC.